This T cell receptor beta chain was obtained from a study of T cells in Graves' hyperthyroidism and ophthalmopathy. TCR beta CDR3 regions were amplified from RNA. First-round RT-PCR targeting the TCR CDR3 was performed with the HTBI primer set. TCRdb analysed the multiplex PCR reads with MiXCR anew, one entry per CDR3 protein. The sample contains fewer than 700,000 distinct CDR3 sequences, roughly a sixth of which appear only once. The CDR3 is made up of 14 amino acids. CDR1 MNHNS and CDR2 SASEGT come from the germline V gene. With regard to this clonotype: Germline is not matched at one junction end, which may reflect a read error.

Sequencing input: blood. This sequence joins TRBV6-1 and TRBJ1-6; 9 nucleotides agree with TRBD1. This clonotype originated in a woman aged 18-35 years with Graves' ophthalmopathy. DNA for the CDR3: TGTGCCAGCAGGGAGCAACAGGGGGCCTACGAGCAGTACTTT. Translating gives CASREQQGAYEQYF.